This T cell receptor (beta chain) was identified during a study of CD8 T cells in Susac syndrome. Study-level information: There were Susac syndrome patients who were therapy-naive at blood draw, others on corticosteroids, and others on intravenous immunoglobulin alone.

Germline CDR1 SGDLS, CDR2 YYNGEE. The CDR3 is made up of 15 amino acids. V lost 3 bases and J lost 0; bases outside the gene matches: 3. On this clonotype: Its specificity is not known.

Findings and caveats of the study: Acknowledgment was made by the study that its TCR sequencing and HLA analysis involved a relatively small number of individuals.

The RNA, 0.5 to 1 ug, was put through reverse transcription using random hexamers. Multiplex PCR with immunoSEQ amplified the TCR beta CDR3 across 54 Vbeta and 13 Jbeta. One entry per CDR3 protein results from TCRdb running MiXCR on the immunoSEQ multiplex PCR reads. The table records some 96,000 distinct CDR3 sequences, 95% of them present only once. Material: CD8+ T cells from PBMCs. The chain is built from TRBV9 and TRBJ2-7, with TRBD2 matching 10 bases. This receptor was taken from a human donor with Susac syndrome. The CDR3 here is CASSASGGSSYEQYF. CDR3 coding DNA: TGTGCCAGCAGCGCTAGCGGGGGCAGCTCCTACGAGCAGTACTTC.